This TCR beta chain was identified in a study of cytomegalovirus exposure and HLA in healthy donors. This clone was observed a few times. Unmatched junction bases numbered 9, after V lost 6 bases and J lost 7 bases. The CDR3 loop spans 15 amino acids. CDR1 and CDR2 (germline): MNHEY, SMNVEV (reference sequence). PCR involved 60 Vbeta and 13 Jbeta primers. Some clones are missing from TCRdb's copy, which holds only in-frame ones; the method was immunoSEQ multiplex PCR. Among some 190,000 clones, just over 75% were seen once, and the ten largest hold about 1.5%. The chain joins TRBV27 to TRBJ2-7, with TRBD2 identical over 13 bases. This receptor was obtained from a man between 18 and 29 years old in good health and CMV-seronegative. The sequenced sample was PBMCs. The DNA of the CDR3 is TGTGCCAGCAGCCGCGGACCGGGACTAGCGGGGGAGCAGTACTTC. It encodes CASSRGPGLAGEQYF.